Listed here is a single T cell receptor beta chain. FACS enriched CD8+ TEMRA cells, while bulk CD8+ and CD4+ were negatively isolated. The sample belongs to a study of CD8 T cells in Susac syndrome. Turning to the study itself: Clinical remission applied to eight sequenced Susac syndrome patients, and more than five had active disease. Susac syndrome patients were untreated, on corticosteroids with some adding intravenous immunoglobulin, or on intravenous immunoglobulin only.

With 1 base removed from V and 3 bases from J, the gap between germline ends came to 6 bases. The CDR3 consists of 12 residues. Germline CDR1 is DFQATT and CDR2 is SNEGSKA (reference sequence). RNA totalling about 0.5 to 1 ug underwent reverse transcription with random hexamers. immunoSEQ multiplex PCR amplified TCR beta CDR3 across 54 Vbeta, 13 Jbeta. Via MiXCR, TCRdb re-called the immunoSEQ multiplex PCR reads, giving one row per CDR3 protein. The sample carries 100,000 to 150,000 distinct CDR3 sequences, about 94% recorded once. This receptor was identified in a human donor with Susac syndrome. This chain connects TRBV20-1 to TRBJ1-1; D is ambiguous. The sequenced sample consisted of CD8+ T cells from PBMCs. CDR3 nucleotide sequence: TGCAGTGCTAGAGGAAGGGACACTGAAGCTTTCTTT. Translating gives CSARGRDTEAFF.